This entry is about one T cell receptor beta chain. It lacks a known antigen. No base-level quality is on record; no much larger clone is a single base apart. Unmatched junction bases come to 13, with V trimmed by 6 bases and J by 6 bases. The CDR3 measures 17 amino acids from cysteine to phenylalanine. Only the CDR3 DNA is retained, 51 bases long and in frame from the first base. CDR1 MRHNA and CDR2 SNTAGT are derived from the germline V gene. The sample belongs to a study of memory CD4+ T cells and cytomegalovirus serostatus (dated by TCRdb to between 2017 and 2020). Regarding the research as a whole: The cohort included some 35 healthy adults from Belgium, of whom 9 were CMV seropositive and roughly 24 were CMV seronegative. The study sequenced CD4+ memory TCRbeta repertoires of a Belgian cohort with known cytomegalovirus serostatus to replicate a published TCR-based CMV serostatus classifier. Results and caveats for the whole study, not just this receptor: The results were interpreted as suggesting that the CMV-associated TCR signature is largely present in the CD4+ memory repertoire. A median bootstrapped AUC of around 0.95 with a 95% CI of 0.76-1.00 was achieved on the Belgian cohort by the original-framework classifier. Only CD4+CD45RO+ memory cells were sequenced, in contrast to the original study, which included naive and memory CD4+ and CD8+ populations. Among the 150 to 200 previously reported CMV-associated TCRbeta sequences, 67 showed up in the CD4+ memory repertoires, with each one found in between one and five individuals. For predicting CMV serostatus, the median bootstrapped AUC was approximately 0.95 using the original framework and about 0.9 using a US-trained random forest.

Single viable CD3+CD4+CD8-CD45RO+ cells were sorted as memory CD4+ T cells on a FACSAria II. To determine CMV serostatus, a Roche Elecsys assay was used that detects serum IgG against CMV pp150, pp28, p38 and p52. After the samples were thawed, total CD4+ T cells were enriched through positive selection using CD4 magnetic microbeads. Samples originated from another study that specifically interrogated the CD4+ T cell memory repertoire. Peripheral blood mononuclear cells were isolated and cryopreserved according to standard operating procedures, and serum was stored at -80 degrees C. The staining relied on CD3-PerCP (BW264/56), CD4-APC (RPA-T4), CD45RO-PE (UCHT1) and CD8-Pacific Orange (3B5) antibodies, and Sytox blue was used to exclude non-viable cells. Genomic DNA was extracted from sorted cells with the Quick-DNA Microprep Kit. TCRbeta DNA was amplified with the immunoSEQ hsTCRbeta kit following the manufacturer's protocol. TCRbeta libraries were sequenced on an Illumina MiSeq instrument. In the authors' own workflow: Removing out-of-frame sequences left some 2,200,000 distinct TCRbeta sequences, an average of around 62,000 per individual. Each individual was scored by the count of around 160 previously reported CMV-associated TCRbeta sequences and the total productive distinct TCRbeta count. A beta-binomial model was reimplemented in Python, and random forests from scikit-learn, run with default parameters, were trained on data from the US cohort. Classifier performance on the Belgian cohort was summarized as median AUC with percentile confidence intervals over 10,000 bootstrap iterations. TCRdb retrieved this table from immuneACCESS and kept in-frame rearrangements only. Not all clones are present; in checked studies, unresolved V genes account for under half, and no reason is known for the remainder. D and trimming were read from the DNA, whereas the V and J calls and clone size are those reported in that table. This sample lists tens of thousands of clones; approximately 78% were detected once. Around 0.9% of the sample goes to the ten largest clones.

The sequencing sample was made of memory CD4+ T cells from blood. The chain is made from TRBV6-4 and TRBJ2-1; TRBD2 agrees with 11 junctional bases. This receptor was identified in an adult in good health and CMV-seronegative. The CDR3 sequence is CASSDAGTSGPINEQFF. The DNA sequence follows: TGTGCCAGCAGCGACGCCGGGACTAGCGGACCGATCAATGAGCAGTTCTTC.